The entry below gives a single T cell receptor beta chain sequence along with its context. As yet, its antigen is unknown. This sample was included in a study of cytomegalovirus exposure and HLA in healthy donors. General observations from the study: The majority of TCR sequences were rare, yet some public TCRs appeared in many donors.

This CDR3 region has 15 residues. Trimming cost V 4 bases and J 4 bases; bases outside gene matches: 6. CDR1 and CDR2 from the germline V gene are SGHRS and YFSETQ. The table came from immunoSEQ multiplex PCR; TCRdb's copy has only in-frame clones and leaves some out. The sample yields 95,000 to 120,000 clones, approximately 96% seen once. This sequence was found in a woman aged 18-30 years in good health and CMV-seronegative. The chain is built from TRBV5-1 and TRBJ2-3; 10 bases fit TRBD2. The source material was PBMCs. The CDR3 protein is CASSRSGGAPDTQYF. CDR3 coding DNA: TGCGCCAGCAGCAGGAGCGGGGGGGCCCCAGATACGCAGTATTTT.